This T cell receptor (beta chain) appears in the sequencing data of a study of T cells in Graves' hyperthyroidism and ophthalmopathy. The CDR3 has 12 residues. Germline CDR1 and CDR2: SNHLY and FYNNEI. Many counts were recorded for this clonotype. One end of the junction does not line up with germline, which may come from a read error. Amplified regions were TCR beta CDR3 sequences from RNA transcripts. HTBI primers were used for first-round RT-PCR of the TCR CDR3. TCRdb re-analysed the multiplex PCR reads in MiXCR, keeping a single row per CDR3 protein. The table records approximately 330,000 distinct CDR3 sequences, 12% to 15% of them present only once.

The chain joins TRBV2 to TRBJ1-1, with D hard to call. Sequences were obtained from blood. This TCR came from a woman aged 40 to 50 with Graves' ophthalmopathy. As DNA, the CDR3 is TGTGCCAGCAGCGAAGAGAACACTGAAGCTTTCTTT. Encoded protein: CASSEENTEAFF.